In this sample, the clone carrying this TCR beta chain turned up a few times. The same CDR3 is also encoded by other DNA sequences in this sample. The sample belongs to a study of blood T cell repertoires in COVID-19. Whole-study context: The United States, Italy and Spain were the sources of the acute and convalescent COVID-19 samples.

Source study methods: Amplified reference gene primers provided the basis for estimating nucleated cell counts. The data were produced by immunoSEQ multiplex PCR, yet TCRdb's version contains in-frame clones alone and is incomplete. V, J and clone size are those of that table, while D and trimming were read from the DNA. The top ten clones hold approximately 8.7% of a sample with approximately 220,000 clones, over 70% of them seen once. CDR3 length: 16 residues. J was trimmed by 4 bases and V by 0 bases; bases with no gene match: 5. The germline CDR1 and CDR2 sequences are SGHTS and YDEGEE. This receptor was taken from a woman of 80 years or more with acute or convalescent COVID-19. The sample comprised peripheral blood. The chain is built from TRBV5-8 and TRBJ2-1, with 9 bases that match TRBD2. The CDR3 coding sequence is TGTGCCAGCAGCTTGGCCTTGACTAGCGGATACAATGAGCAGTTCTTC. This sequence encodes CASSLALTSGYNEQFF.